This T cell receptor (beta chain) was observed in a study of blood T cell repertoires in COVID-19. TCRdb keeps only in-frame clones here, not all; method: immunoSEQ multiplex PCR. There are about 80,000 clones in the sample; almost 85% occur only once, and roughly a fifth lies in the top ten. This receptor was identified in a human donor in a cohort sampled during active COVID-19. Specimen: peripheral blood.

CDR3 sequence (DNA): TGTGCCAGCTCACTAACAGGGGGCTACGAGCAGTACTTC. This codes for CASSLTGGYEQYF. J is TRBJ2-7 and V is TRBV18; TRBD1 aligns across 8 bases. Trimming took 4 bases from V and 3 from J; bases not matched to a gene: 2. The V gene's germline CDR1 is KGHSH and CDR2 LQKENI. There are 13 residues in the CDR3.